The 25 T cell receptor beta chains given below trace back to one sample, sequenced in a study of T-cell memory formation after mild COVID-19. From the 5' RACE reads, TCRdb called clonotypes with MiXCR, one entry per CDR3 protein. The data contain fewer than 450,000 distinct CDR3 sequences, about 24% of them singletons. Sequencing was performed on PBMCs or a T cell subset sorted from them (not recorded which). The source of these receptors is an adult woman who had mild COVID-19 (a few samples of this study predate the infection). Cell type and time point are not known.

The count of this clonotype is one. The chain has TRBV15 and TRBJ1-5, with D possibly TRBD1 on 5 matching bases. Per the germline V gene, CDR1 is LNHNV and CDR2 is YYDKDF (reference sequence). The germline V and J ends were trimmed by 3 bases and 2 bases, with 8 bases remaining between them. This CDR3 spans 14 amino acids. As DNA, the CDR3 is TGTGCCACCAGCAGCAGGGTCGGCAATCAGCCCCAGCATTTT. It codes for CATSSRVGNQPQHF.

This clonotype was seen a handful of times. This chain joins TRBV7-2 and TRBJ1-2; D perhaps matches TRBD1 (5 bases). V lost 3 bases and J lost 4, with 12 bases in between. The CDR3 consists of 14 residues. Germline V gene data show CDR1 as SGHTA and CDR2 as FQGNSA. DNA for the CDR3: TGTGCCAGCAGCTTTCAAGGGGTGAGCTATGGCTACACCTTC. Residues: CASSFQGVSYGYTF. The full variable domain, with the rest looked up from reference TRBV7-2 and TRBJ1-2, is GAGVSQSPSNKVTEKGKDVELRCDPISGHTALYWYRQSLGQGLEFLIYFQGNSAPDKSGLPSDRFSAERTGGSVSTLTIQRTQQEDSAVYLCASSFQGVSYGYTFGSGTRLTVV.

This clonotype has only a few counts. This chain connects TRBV27 to TRBJ1-3; no definite D call. Deletions cut 2 bases from V and 2 bases from J, with 4 bases between. Germline V gene lookup returns CDR1 MNHEY and CDR2 SMNVEV (reference sequence). The CDR3 is 13 amino acids. CDR3 amino acids: CASSLGAGNTIYF. CDR3 bases: TGTGCCAGCAGTTTAGGGGCTGGAAACACCATATATTTT.

This chain uses TRBV7-8 with TRBJ2-7; the D gene is possibly TRBD2 (6 bases). V lost 1 base and J lost 1, with 14 bases in between. Germline values: CDR1 SGHVS, CDR2 FQNEAQ. The CDR3 is made up of 16 amino acids. DNA of the CDR3: TGTGCCAGCAGCTTAGAGCGCCAGGGAGGTTCCTACGAGCAGTACTTC. Translated: CASSLERQGGSYEQYF.

The chain employs TRBV6-2 or TRBV6-3 and TRBJ1-1; TRBD1 matches at 10 bases. CDR1 MNHEY and CDR2 SVGEGT come from the germline V gene. The CDR3 consists of 15 residues. With V trimmed by 8 bases and J by 4 bases, 10 bases remained unmatched. The CDR3: CASAETGGSSTEAFF. CDR3 DNA: TGTGCCAGCGCGGAGACAGGGGGCTCAAGCACTGAAGCTTTCTTT.

This clonotype has ten or more counts. The chain recombines TRBV12-3 or TRBV12-4 with TRBJ2-1; 14 positions match TRBD2. The CDR3 has 16 residues. V lost 4 bases to trimming and J lost 10 bases; unmatched junction nucleotides: 9. Here the CDR3 reads CASSWGLAGEEWEQFF. The CDR3 DNA follows: TGTGCCAGCAGTTGGGGACTAGCGGGAGAAGAATGGGAGCAGTTCTTC.

This clonotype showed up many times. The rearrangement joins TRBV24-1 to TRBJ2-7; no firm D call. Germline V gene lookup returns CDR1 KGHDR and CDR2 SFDVKD. The CDR3 runs 14 residues. V lost 5 bases and J lost 2, with 12 bases in between. In DNA form, the CDR3 reads TGTGCCACCAGTGTCGAAGGCGAAACCTACGAGCAGTACTTC. Amino acid sequence: CATSVEGETYEQYF.

This clonotype was found a few times. This sequence joins TRBV20-1 and TRBJ2-5; 11 bases are shared with TRBD2. V lost 4 bases and J lost 6; bases outside the gene matches: 7. Looked up from germline, CDR1 is DFQATT and CDR2 is SNEGSKA (reference sequence). The CDR3 is made up of 14 amino acids. CDR3 region: CSATVAGGLKTQYF. As DNA, the CDR3 is TGCAGTGCTACGGTAGCGGGGGGGTTAAAGACCCAGTACTTC.

The CDR3 region has the DNA TGTGCCAGCAGCGACGGGACAGGGGATACTCAGCCCCAGCATTTT. It specifies CASSDGTGDTQPQHF. This chain joins TRBV7-9 and TRBJ1-5, with TRBD1 identical over 10 bases. The CDR3 loop spans 15 amino acids. Trimming removed 5 bases from V and 6 bases from J; junction bases left unmatched: 7. Looked up from germline, CDR1 is SEHNR and CDR2 is FQNEAQ (reference sequence).

The CDR3 coding sequence is TGCAGTGCTAGGCCTAGGGTCAACTACGAGCAGTACTTC. Amino acids: CSARPRVNYEQYF. The chain joins TRBV20-1 to TRBJ2-7; D is ambiguous. Trimming took 3 bases from V and 3 from J, leaving 12 bases between them. This CDR3 has 13 residues. Germline loops: CDR1 DFQATT, CDR2 SNEGSKA (reference sequence).

This clonotype was observed many times. The J gene is TRBJ2-5, the V gene TRBV7-9; no clear D gene. The V end was cut by 0 bases, the J end by 5 bases, with 4 bases between. Germline V gene sequence: CDR1 SEHNR, CDR2 FQNEAQ (reference sequence). This CDR3 is 12 amino acids long. CDR3 amino acids: CASSLALETQYF. The CDR3, as DNA: TGTGCCAGCAGCTTAGCGTTGGAGACCCAGTACTTC.

J is TRBJ1-1 and V is TRBV3-1; tentatively, D is TRBD1 (6 bases). The CDR3 runs to 14 residues. The V end was cut by 3 bases, the J end by 5 bases, with 13 bases between. Germline V gene data show CDR1 as LGHDT and CDR2 as YNNKEL (reference sequence). The CDR3 protein is CASSHGGATTEAFF. The CDR3 DNA sequence: TGTGCCAGCAGCCACGGGGGGGCGACGACTGAAGCTTTCTTT.

This clonotype was counted a few times. CDR3 protein: CSARDFRLAGEWTQYF. The CDR3 DNA sequence: TGCAGTGCTAGAGATTTTCGACTAGCGGGAGAGTGGACCCAGTACTTC. The chain has TRBV20-1 and TRBJ2-5; 12 bases line up with TRBD2. The CDR3 runs to 16 residues. The V gene end was trimmed by 0 bases and the J gene end by 7 bases; junction bases not matched to a gene: 9. CDR1 and CDR2 from the germline V gene are DFQATT and SNEGSKA (reference sequence).

A few counts support this clonotype. The CDR3 loop is CASSFVGFTEAFF. The CDR3 DNA sequence: TGTGCCAGCAGCTTTGTGGGGTTCACTGAAGCTTTCTTT. The rearrangement uses TRBV5-4 and TRBJ1-1; D unresolved. The V gene's germline CDR1 is SGHNT and CDR2 YYREEE (reference sequence). The CDR3 is made up of 13 amino acids. V was shortened by 2 bases and J by 4 bases, with 9 bases between the two germline ends.

This clonotype was observed a few times. The chain joins TRBV7-2 to TRBJ2-3; 12 nucleotides agree with TRBD2. The CDR3 consists of 16 residues. The germline gives CDR1 SGHTA, CDR2 FQGNSA. The V segment lost 3 bases and the J segment 10 bases; nucleotides outside the gene matches: 11. The CDR3 DNA follows: TGTGCCAGCAGCTTTCCGACTAGCGGGAGAGGATGGGCGCAGTATTTT. It specifies CASSFPTSGRGWAQYF. Supplemented by reference TRBV7-2 and TRBJ2-3, the full variable domain reads GAGVSQSPSNKVTEKGKDVELRCDPISGHTALYWYRQSLGQGLEFLIYFQGNSAPDKSGLPSDRFSAERTGGSVSTLTIQRTQQEDSAVYLCASSFPTSGRGWAQYFGPGTRLTVL.

The sample holds many counts of this clonotype. This rearrangement joins TRBV3-1 to TRBJ2-7, with a tentative D call TRBD2 (6 bases). The germline CDR1 and CDR2 sequences are LGHDT and YNNKEL (reference sequence). The CDR3 covers 13 residues. The V end lost 3 bases, the J end lost 4 bases, and 10 bases lay between the germline ends. The CDR3 loop reads CASSQAGPYEQYF. In DNA, the CDR3 is TGTGCCAGCAGCCAGGCGGGGCCGTACGAGCAGTACTTC.

This clonotype was counted only a few times. The V gene is TRBV6-5, the J gene TRBJ1-1, with 9 bases matching TRBD1. V lost 4 bases, J lost 5 bases, and 11 bases stayed unmatched. The CDR3 has 16 residues. In germline, CDR1 is MNHEY, CDR2 SVGAGI. CDR3 amino acids: CASSSPAGQGRTEAFF. The DNA for the CDR3 is TGTGCCAGCAGTTCCCCGGCGGGACAGGGTCGGACTGAAGCTTTCTTT.

The rearrangement joins TRBV29-1 to TRBJ1-1; D not resolved. V gave up 1 base and J gave up 4 bases, with 1 base separating them. Germline V gives CDR1 SQVTM, CDR2 ANQGSEA. This CDR3 is 10 amino acids long. DNA of the CDR3: TGCAGCGTTGAAGTCACTGAAGCTTTCTTT. Its protein product is CSVEVTEAFF.

The chain carries TRBV5-1 and TRBJ2-1; D is ambiguous. V lost 4 bases and J lost 1, with 12 bases in between. The CDR3 is made up of 15 amino acids. Germline V lookup: CDR1 SGHRS, CDR2 YFSETQ. Here the CDR3 DNA reads TGCGCCAGCAGCCTCCTAGGTGGGTCCTACAATGAGCAGTTCTTC. Translated, it gives CASSLLGGSYNEQFF.

This clonotype came up a few times. J is TRBJ2-7 and V is TRBV7-6; D is unresolved. The CDR3 covers 12 residues. CDR1 is SGHVS and CDR2 is FNYEAQ in the germline V gene. Trimming stripped 6 bases from V and 3 bases from J, with 9 bases between. Here the CDR3 DNA reads TGTGCCAGCAGTCCTGACAACTACGAGCAGTACTTC. This encodes CASSPDNYEQYF.

The chain couples TRBV7-3 to TRBJ2-3; TRBD2 matches at 11 bases. From germline, CDR1 is SGHTA and CDR2 FQGTGA. V shed 4 bases, J shed 6 bases, and the junction held 6 bases outside the gene matches. CDR3 size: 15 residues. The CDR3 loop is CASSSSGTSGDTQYF. DNA for the CDR3: TGTGCCAGCAGCTCCTCGGGGACTAGCGGTGATACGCAGTATTTT.

This clonotype was observed a handful of times. The genes are TRBV7-9 and TRBJ1-1; possibly TRBD1 for D (5 bases). Trimming removed 4 bases at V and 8 bases at J, with 26 bases between. Per the germline V gene, CDR1 is SEHNR and CDR2 is FQNEAQ (reference sequence). CDR3 length: 17 amino acids. The CDR3 nucleotides are TGTGCCAGCAGCTCGACAGTGCCACGTAAAGAAAGTAAAGAAGCTTTCTTT. Its translation: CASSSTVPRKESKEAFF. Based on the CDR3 plus reference TRBV7-9 and TRBJ1-1, the full variable domain is DTGVSQNPRHKITKRGQNVTFRCDPISEHNRLYWYRQTLGQGPEFLTYFQNEAQLEKSRLLSDRFSAERPKGSFSTLEIQRTEQGDSAMYLCASSSTVPRKESKEAFFGQGTRLTVV.

This clonotype was counted between two and nine times. The CDR3 DNA is TGCGCCAGCAGCTTGGTTGCCGGGCAGGGTCTTTCACCCCTCCACTTT. Translation gives CASSLVAGQGLSPLHF. The V gene is TRBV5-1, the J gene TRBJ1-6; possibly TRBD1 for D (5 bases). In germline, CDR1 is SGHRS, CDR2 YFSETQ. This CDR3 is 16 amino acids long. The V and J ends lost 0 bases and 9 bases respectively, with 16 bases between them.

This sequence joins TRBV6-5 and TRBJ1-2; D perhaps matches TRBD1 (5 bases). V lost 9 bases and J lost 5, with 22 bases in between. The CDR3 loop spans 15 amino acids. Germline V gene sequence: CDR1 MNHEY, CDR2 SVGAGI. CDR3 DNA sequence: TGTGCCAGTTACCCGTCAGTCGGGGGAGCGTATGGCTACACCTTC. Translated, it gives CASYPSVGGAYGYTF.

In this sample, this clonotype turned up a few times. The rearrangement links TRBV7-2 to TRBJ2-5, with D tentatively TRBD1 (6 bases). This CDR3 spans 13 amino acids. V lost 6 bases and J lost 1, with 9 bases in between. In germline, CDR1 is SGHTA, CDR2 FQGNSA. The CDR3: CASRRTAQETQYF. CDR3 sequence (DNA): TGTGCCAGCAGAAGGACAGCCCAAGAGACCCAGTACTTC.